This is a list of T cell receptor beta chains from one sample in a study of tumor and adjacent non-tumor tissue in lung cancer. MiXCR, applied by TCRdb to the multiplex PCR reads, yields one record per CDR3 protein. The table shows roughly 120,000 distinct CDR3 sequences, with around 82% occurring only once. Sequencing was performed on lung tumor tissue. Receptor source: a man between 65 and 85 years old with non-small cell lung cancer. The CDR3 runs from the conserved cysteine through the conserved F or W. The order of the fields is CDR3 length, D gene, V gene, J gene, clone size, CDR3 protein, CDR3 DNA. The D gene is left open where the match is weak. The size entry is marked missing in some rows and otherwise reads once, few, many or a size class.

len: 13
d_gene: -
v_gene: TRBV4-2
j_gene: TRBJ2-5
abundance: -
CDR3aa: CTNSVRWGETQYF
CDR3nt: TGTACCAACAGCGTGCGATGGGGGGAGACCCAGTACTTC

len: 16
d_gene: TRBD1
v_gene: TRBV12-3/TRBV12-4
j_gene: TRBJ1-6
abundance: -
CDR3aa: CASTSATGSYNSPLHF
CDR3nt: TGTGCCAGCACCTCCGCGACAGGGAGCTATAATTCACCCCTACACTTT

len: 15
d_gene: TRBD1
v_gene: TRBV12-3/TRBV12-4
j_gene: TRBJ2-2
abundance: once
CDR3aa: CANSSWTGGTGELFF
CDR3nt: TGCGCCAACAGTTCCTGGACAGGGGGCACCGGGGAGCTGTTTTTT

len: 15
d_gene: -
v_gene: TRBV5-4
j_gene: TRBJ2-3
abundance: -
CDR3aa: CASTLGWASTDTQYF
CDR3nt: TGTGCCAGCACCTTGGGTTGGGCTAGCACAGATACGCAGTATTTT

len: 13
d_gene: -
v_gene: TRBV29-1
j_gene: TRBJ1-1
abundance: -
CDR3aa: CSVSNGRNTESFF
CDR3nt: TGCAGCGTTAGTAACGGCCGGAACACTGAATCATTCTTT

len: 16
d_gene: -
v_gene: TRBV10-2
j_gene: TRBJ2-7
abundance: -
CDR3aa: CASSEEFGGRSDEQYF
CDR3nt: TGCGCCAGCAGTGAGGAGTTCGGGGGGCGCAGCGACGAGCAGTACTTC

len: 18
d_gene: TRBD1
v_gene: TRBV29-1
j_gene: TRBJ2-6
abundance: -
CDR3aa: CSVSDRDRVSSGANLLSF
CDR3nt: TGCAGCGTTTCCGACCGGGACAGGGTTTCCTCTGGGGCCAATCTCCTGAGTTTC

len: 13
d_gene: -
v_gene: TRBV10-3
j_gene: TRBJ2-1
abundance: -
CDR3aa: CASPDSSYNEQFF
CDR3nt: TGTGCCAGCCCGGACAGCTCCTACAATGAGCAGTTCTTT

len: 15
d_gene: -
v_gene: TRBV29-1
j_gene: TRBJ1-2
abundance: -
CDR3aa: CALPYLGPDNYGYTF
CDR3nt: TGCGCTCTCCCCTACCTGGGACCAGATAACTATGGCTACACTTTC

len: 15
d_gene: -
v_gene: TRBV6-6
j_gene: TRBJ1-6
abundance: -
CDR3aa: CASSYGSSYNSPLRF
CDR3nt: TGTGCTAGCAGTTACGGGAGCTCCTATAATTCACCCCTCCGCTTT

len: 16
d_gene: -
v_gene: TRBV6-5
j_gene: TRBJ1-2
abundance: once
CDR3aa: CASSYLTVQADYGYTF
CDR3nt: TGTGCCAGCAGTTACCTAACGGTACAGGCTGACTATGGCTACACCTTC

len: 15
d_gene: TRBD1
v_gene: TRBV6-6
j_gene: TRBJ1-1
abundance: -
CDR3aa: CANTNRGFMNTEAFF
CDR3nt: TGTGCGAACACGAACAGGGGGTTTATGAACACTGAAGCTTTCTTT

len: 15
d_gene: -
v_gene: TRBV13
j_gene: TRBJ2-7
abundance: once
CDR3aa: CANSLGLVGVYEQYF
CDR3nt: TGTGCCAACAGCTTAGGGCTAGTGGGAGTATACGAGCAGTACTTC

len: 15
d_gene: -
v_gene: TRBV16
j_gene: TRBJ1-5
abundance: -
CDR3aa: CASTQFWGGNQPQHF
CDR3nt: TGTGCCAGCACCCAATTCTGGGGTGGCAATCAGCCCCAGCATTTT

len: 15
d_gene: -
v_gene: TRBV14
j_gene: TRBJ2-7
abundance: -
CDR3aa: CASSPWRGTIYEQYF
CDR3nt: TGTGCCAGCAGCCCCTGGAGAGGGACGATATACGAGCAGTACTTC

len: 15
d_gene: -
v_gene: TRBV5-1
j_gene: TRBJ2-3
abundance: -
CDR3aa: CASSLGLEGTDTQYF
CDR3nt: TGCGCCAGCAGCTTAGGGCTCGAGGGCACAGATACGCAGTATTTT

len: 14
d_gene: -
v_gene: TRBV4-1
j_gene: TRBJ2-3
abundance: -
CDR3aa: CASSRPVSTDTQYF
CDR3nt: TGCGCCAGCAGCCGACCTGTCTCTACAGATACGCAGTATTTT

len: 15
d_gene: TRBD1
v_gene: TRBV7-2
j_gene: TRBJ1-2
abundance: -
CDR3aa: CASSLQTGGAYGYTF
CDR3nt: TGTGCCAGCAGCTTGCAGACAGGGGGCGCATATGGCTACACCTTC

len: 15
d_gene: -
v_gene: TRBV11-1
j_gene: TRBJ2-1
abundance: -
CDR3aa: CASSRRTGSYNEQFF
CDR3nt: TGTGCCAGCAGTCGTCGGACCGGCTCCTACAATGAGCAGTTCTTC

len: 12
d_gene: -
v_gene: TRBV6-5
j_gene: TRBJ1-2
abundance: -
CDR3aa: CVSSSASGGPTF
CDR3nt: TGTGTCAGCAGTTCGGCCTCCGGGGGCCCGACCTTC

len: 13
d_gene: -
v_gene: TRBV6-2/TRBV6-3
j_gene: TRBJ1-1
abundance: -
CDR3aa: CASTETVNTEAFF
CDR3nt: TGTGCTAGCACTGAGACGGTGAACACTGAAGCTTTCTTT

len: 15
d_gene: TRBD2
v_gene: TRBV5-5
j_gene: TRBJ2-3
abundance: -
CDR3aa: CARSLDGGVPDTQYF
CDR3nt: TGTGCCAGAAGCTTGGACGGGGGGGTTCCAGATACGCAGTATTTT

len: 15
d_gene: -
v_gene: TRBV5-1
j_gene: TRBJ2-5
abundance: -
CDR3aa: CASTTVQGPQETQYF
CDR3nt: TGCGCCAGCACCACCGTACAGGGCCCACAAGAGACCCAGTACTTC

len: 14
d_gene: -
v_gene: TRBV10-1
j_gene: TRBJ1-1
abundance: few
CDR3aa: CASSESQVNTEAFF
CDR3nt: TGCGCCAGCAGTGAGTCGCAGGTTAACACTGAAGCTTTCTTT

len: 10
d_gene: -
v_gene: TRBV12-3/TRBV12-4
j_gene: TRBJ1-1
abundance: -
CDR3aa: CASFRERAFF
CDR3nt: TGTGCCAGCTTCCGGGAAAGAGCTTTCTTT

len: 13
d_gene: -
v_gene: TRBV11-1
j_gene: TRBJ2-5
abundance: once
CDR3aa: CATSLAQGGSQYF
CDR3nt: TGTGCCACTAGCTTAGCGCAGGGGGGATCCCAGTACTTC

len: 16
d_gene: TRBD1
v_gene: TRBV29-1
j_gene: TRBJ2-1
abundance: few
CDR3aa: CSVRDRGPVGYNEQFF
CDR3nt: TGCAGCGTTCGGGACAGGGGGCCGGTCGGATACAATGAGCAGTTCTTC

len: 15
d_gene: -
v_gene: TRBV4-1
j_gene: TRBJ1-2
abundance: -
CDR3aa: CASSQDVLSFDGYTF
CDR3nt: TGTGCCAGCAGCCAAGATGTGCTGTCTTTTGATGGCTACACCTTC

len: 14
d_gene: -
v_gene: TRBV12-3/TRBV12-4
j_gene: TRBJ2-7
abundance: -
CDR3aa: CANRPGDLVYEQYF
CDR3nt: TGTGCCAACAGACCAGGGGACCTAGTCTACGAGCAGTACTTC

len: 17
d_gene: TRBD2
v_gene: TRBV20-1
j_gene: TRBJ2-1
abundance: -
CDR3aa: CSARDLSGGTGRDEQFF
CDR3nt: TGCAGTGCTAGAGATCTCAGCGGGGGGACCGGTCGGGATGAGCAGTTCTTC

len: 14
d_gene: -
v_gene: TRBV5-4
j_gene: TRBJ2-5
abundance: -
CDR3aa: CANSLMRGQEIQYF
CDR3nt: TGTGCCAACAGCTTGATGCGGGGTCAAGAGATCCAGTACTTC

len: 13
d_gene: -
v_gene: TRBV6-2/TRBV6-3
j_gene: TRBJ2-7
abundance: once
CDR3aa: CASSYPAGCEQYF
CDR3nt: TGTGCCAGCAGTTACCCCGCCGGGTGCGAGCAGTACTTC

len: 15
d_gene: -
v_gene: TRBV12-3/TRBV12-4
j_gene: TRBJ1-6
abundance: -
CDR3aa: CASRYRRALGSPLHF
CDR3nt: TGTGCCAGCAGATATCGCCGAGCCCTGGGCTCACCCCTCCACTTT

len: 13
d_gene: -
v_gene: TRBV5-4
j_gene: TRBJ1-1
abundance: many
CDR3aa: CASSLDFRQGAFF
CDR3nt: TGTGCCAGCAGCTTGGATTTTCGGCAAGGAGCTTTCTTT

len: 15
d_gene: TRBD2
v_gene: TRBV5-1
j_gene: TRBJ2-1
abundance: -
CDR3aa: CASSLSGLAGDERFF
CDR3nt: TGCGCCAGCAGCTTGTCGGGACTAGCAGGCGATGAGCGGTTCTTC

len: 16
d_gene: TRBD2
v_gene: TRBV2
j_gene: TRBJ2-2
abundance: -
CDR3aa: CDSSETSGANTGELFF
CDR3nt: TGTGACAGCAGTGAAACTAGCGGGGCGAACACCGGGGAGCTGTTTTTT

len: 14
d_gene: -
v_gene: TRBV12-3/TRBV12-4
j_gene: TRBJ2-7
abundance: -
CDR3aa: CASSLGEGTYEQYF
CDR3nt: TGTGCCAGCAGTTTAGGGGAAGGGACGTACGAGCAGTACTTC

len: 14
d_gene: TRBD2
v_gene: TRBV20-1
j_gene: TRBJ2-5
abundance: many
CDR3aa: CSSQLAPSVETQYF
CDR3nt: TGCAGTTCACAACTAGCGCCGAGCGTGGAGACCCAGTACTTC

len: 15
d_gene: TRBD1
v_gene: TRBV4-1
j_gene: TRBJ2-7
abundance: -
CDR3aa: CASSQEDRVSYAQYF
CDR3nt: TGCGCCAGCAGCCAAGAAGACAGGGTCTCCTACGCCCAATACTTC

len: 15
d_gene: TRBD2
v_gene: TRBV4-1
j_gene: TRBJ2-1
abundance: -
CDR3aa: CASSHGRFFDNEQFF
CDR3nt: TGCGCCAGCAGCCACGGGAGGTTTTTTGATAATGAGCAGTTCTTC

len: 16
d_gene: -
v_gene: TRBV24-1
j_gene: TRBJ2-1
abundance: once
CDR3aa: CATSPRPGLTNNEQFF
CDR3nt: TGTGCCACCAGCCCACGACCGGGACTGACCAACAATGAGCAGTTCTTC